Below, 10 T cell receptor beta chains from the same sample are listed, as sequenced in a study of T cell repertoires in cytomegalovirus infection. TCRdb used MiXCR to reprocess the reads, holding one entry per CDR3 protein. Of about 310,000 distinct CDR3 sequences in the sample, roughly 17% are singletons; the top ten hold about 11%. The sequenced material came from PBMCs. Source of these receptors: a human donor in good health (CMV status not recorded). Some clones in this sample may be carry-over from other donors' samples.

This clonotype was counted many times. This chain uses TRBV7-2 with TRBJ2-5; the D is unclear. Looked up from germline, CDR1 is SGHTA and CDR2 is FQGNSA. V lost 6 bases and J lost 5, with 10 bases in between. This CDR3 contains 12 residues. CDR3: CASSSYGETQYF. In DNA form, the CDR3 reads TGTGCCAGCAGTTCCTACGGGGAGACCCAGTACTTC.

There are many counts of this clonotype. The CDR3 loop reads CASRARGDSYEQYF. The CDR3 DNA reads TGTGCCAGTAGAGCCCGGGGGGACTCCTACGAGCAGTACTTC. V gene TRBV19 combines with J gene TRBJ2-7; 7 bases are shared with TRBD2. Germline-derived CDR1 and CDR2 are LNHDA and SQIVND (reference sequence). After removal of 6 bases from V and 0 bases from J, the junction contained 5 bases not matched to a gene. This CDR3 comprises 14 residues.

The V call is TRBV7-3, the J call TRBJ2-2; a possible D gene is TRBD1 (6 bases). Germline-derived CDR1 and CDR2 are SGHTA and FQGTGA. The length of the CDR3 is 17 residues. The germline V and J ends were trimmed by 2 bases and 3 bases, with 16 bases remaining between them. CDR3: CASSLFPPGVDTGELFF. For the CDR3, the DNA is TGTGCCAGCAGCTTATTCCCCCCAGGGGTAGACACCGGGGAGCTGTTTTTT.

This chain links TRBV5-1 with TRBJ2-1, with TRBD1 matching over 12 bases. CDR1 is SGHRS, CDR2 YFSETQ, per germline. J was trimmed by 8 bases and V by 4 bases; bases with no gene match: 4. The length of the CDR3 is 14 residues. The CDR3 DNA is TGCGCCAGCAGCGGGGGACAGGGGGCGCATGAGCAGTTCTTC. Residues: CASSGGQGAHEQFF.

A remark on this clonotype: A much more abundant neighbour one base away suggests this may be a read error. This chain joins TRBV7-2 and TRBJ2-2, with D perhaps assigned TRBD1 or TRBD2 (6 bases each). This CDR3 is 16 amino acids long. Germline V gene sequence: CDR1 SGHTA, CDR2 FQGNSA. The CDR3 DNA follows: TGTGCCAGCAGTTTAAGACCAGGGGCAAACACCGGGGGGCTGTTTTTT. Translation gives CASSLRPGANTGGLFF.

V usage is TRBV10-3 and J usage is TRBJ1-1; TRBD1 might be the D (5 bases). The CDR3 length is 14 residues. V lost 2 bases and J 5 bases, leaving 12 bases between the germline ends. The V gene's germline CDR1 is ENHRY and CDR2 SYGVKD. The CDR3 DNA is TGTGCCATCAGTGAGCTAGCAGGGATAACTGAAGCTTTCTTT. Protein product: CAISELAGITEAFF.

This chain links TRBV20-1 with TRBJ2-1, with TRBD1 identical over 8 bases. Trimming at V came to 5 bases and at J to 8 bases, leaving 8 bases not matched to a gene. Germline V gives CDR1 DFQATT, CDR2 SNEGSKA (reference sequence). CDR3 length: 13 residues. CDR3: CSAPGQGSDEQFF. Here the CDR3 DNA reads TGCAGTGCTCCCGGACAGGGAAGCGATGAGCAGTTCTTC.

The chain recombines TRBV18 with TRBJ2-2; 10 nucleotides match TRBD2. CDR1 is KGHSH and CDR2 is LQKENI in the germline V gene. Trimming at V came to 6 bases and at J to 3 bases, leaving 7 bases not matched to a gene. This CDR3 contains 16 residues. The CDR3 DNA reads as TGTGCCAGCTCGACCTGGACTAGCGGCTACACCGGGGAGCTGTTTTTT. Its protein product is CASSTWTSGYTGELFF.

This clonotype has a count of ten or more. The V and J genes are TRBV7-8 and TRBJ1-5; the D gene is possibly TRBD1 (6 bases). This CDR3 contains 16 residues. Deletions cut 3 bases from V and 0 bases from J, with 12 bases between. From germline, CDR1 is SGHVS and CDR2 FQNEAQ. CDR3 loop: CASSLEGHLSNQPQHF. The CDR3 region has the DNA TGTGCCAGCAGCTTGGAGGGACACCTTAGCAATCAGCCCCAGCATTTT.

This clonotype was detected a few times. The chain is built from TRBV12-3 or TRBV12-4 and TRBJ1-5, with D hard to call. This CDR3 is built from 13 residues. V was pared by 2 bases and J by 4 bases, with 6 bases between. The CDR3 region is CASSLQANQPQHF. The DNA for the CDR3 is TGTGCCAGCAGTTTACAGGCGAATCAGCCCCAGCATTTT.